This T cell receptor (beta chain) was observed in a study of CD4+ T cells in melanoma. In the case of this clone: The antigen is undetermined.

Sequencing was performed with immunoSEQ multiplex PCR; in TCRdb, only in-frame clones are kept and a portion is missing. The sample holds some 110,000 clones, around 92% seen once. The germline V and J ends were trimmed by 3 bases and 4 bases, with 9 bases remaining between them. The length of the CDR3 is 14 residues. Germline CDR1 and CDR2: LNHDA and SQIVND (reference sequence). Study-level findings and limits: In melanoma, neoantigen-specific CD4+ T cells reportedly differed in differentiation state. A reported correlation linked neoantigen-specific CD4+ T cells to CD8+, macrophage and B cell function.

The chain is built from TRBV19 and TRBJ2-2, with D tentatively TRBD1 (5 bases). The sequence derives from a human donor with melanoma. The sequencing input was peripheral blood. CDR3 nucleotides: TGTGCCAGTAGTATGAGCAGGGCCACCGGGGAGCTGTTTTTT. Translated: CASSMSRATGELFF.